This T cell receptor (beta chain) came from a study of regulatory T cells in long-lasting Graves disease. The CDR3 runs 11 residues. With 2 bases removed from V and 6 bases from J, the gap between germline ends came to 5 bases. Germline CDR1 MDHEN, CDR2 SYDVKM. Sample time point: newly diagnosed GD, antithyroid drugs for less than 3 months. Researchers made the TCR library from RNA that was extracted from PBMCs. This clonotype was observed at least ten times. Both iRepertoire HTBI primers and Arm-PCR of CDR3 regions were used to build the TCR beta libraries. TCRdb re-called the multiplex PCR reads with MiXCR, one entry per CDR3 protein. The sample has roughly 420,000 distinct CDR3 sequences; less than 20% are singletons. These data were also reused for a study on T cells in Graves' hyperthyroidism and ophthalmopathy.

This TCR was recovered from a woman aged 18-29 years with Graves disease. The V and J genes are TRBV28 and TRBJ2-7; D remains ambiguous. Source: peripheral blood mononuclear cells (PBMCs), taken at new diagnosis, from a patient treated with antithyroid drugs. As DNA, the CDR3 is TGTGCCAGCAGTTTAGCGCGCGAGCAGTACTTC. The encoded protein is CASSLAREQYF.